The clone carrying this TCR beta chain was recorded a few times. Its specificity is unknown. The ends were cut back, 1 base at V and 2 bases at J, with 10 bases in the middle. Germline CDR1 is SGHVS and CDR2 is FQNEAQ. CDR3 size: 15 residues. Time point specified: persistent/refractory GD, antithyroid drugs over 5 years with positive TRAb. PBMCs were the source of the RNA used for TCR sequencing. iRepertoire HTBI primers and Arm-PCR of CDR3 regions built TCR beta libraries. TCRdb itself ran the multiplex PCR reads through MiXCR, one entry per CDR3 protein. The data contain 300,000 to 350,000 distinct CDR3 sequences, 15% to 20% of them singletons. This specimen belongs to a study of regulatory T cells in long-lasting Graves disease. Study-wide points: TRBV28 was favored in persistent disease, as were TRBJ1-2 and TRBJ2-5. Persistent patients had more shared public clonotypes (around 2,700) than new patients (about 920).

This chain links TRBV7-8 with TRBJ2-3; maybe TRBD2 (6 bases). Material: peripheral blood mononuclear cells (PBMCs), obtained when the disease was refractory, from a patient treated with antithyroid drugs. This sequence was found in a female donor with Graves disease. The CDR3 loop is CASSLDGGTTDTQYF. Written as DNA, the CDR3 is TGTGCCAGCAGCTTAGACGGGGGAACCACAGATACGCAGTATTTT.